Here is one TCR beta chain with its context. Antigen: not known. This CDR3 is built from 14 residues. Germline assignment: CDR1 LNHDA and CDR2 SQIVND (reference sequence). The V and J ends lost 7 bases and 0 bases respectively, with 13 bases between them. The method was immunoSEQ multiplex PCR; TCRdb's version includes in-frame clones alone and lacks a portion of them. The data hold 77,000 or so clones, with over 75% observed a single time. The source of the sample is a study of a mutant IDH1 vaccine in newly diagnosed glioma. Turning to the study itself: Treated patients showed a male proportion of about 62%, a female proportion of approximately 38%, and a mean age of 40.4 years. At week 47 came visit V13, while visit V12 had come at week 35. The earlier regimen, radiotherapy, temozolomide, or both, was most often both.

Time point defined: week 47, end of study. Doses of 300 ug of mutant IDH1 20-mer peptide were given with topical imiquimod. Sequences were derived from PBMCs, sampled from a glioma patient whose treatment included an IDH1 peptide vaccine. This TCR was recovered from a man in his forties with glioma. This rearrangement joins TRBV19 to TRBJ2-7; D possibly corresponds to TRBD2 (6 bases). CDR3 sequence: CASKNRGASYEQYF. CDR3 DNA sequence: TGTGCCAGTAAGAACCGCGGGGCCTCCTACGAGCAGTACTTC. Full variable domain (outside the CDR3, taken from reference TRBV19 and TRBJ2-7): DGGITQSPKYLFRKEGQNVTLSCEQNLNHDAMYWYRQDPGQGLRLIYYSQIVNDFQKGDIAEGYSVSREKKESFPLTVTSAQKNPTAFYLCASKNRGASYEQYFGPGTRLTVT.